These 12 T cell receptor beta chains came from one sample sequenced in a study of cytomegalovirus exposure and HLA in healthy donors. Amplification used 60 Vbeta primers and 13 Jbeta primers. Sequencing used immunoSEQ multiplex PCR; TCRdb keeps in-frame clones, though not all of them. Of about 100,000 clones in the sample, 76% are singletons; the top ten hold approximately 4%. The sample consisted of PBMCs. Receptor source: a man between 40 and 49 years old in good health and CMV-seronegative.

The chain joins TRBV30 to TRBJ2-1, with TRBD2 matching 9 bases. The CDR3 runs 15 residues. Per the germline V gene, CDR1 is GTSNPN and CDR2 is SVGIG (reference sequence). V lost 0 bases to trimming and J lost 6 bases; unmatched junction nucleotides: 6. This CDR3 reads CAWSVPSGAPNEQFF. The CDR3 bases are TGTGCCTGGAGTGTACCTAGCGGGGCTCCCAATGAGCAGTTCTTC.

The V call is TRBV5-1, the J call TRBJ2-7, with TRBD2 identical over 14 bases. Per the germline V gene, CDR1 is SGHRS and CDR2 is YFSETQ. V shed 4 bases, J shed 3 bases, and the junction held 9 bases outside the gene matches. The CDR3 runs to 17 residues. In DNA, the CDR3 is TGCGCCAGCAGCAATTCTTCGGGACTAGCGGGAGACTACGAGCAGTACTTC. It encodes CASSNSSGLAGDYEQYF.

The chain combines TRBV7-9 with TRBJ2-1, with 14 bases fitting TRBD2. After removal of 5 bases from V and 8 bases from J, the junction contained 8 bases not matched to a gene. This CDR3 region has 16 residues. Germline values: CDR1 SEHNR, CDR2 FQNEAQ (reference sequence). The CDR3 DNA reads TGTGCCAGCAGCACGGGACTAGCGGGGGTCTATGATGAGCAGTTCTTC. Translating gives CASSTGLAGVYDEQFF. Based on the CDR3 plus reference TRBV7-9 and TRBJ2-1, the full variable domain is DTGVSQNPRHKITKRGQNVTFRCDPISEHNRLYWYRQTLGQGPEFLTYFQNEAQLEKSRLLSDRFSAERPKGSFSTLEIQRTEQGDSAMYLCASSTGLAGVYDEQFFGPGTRLTVL.

The chain links TRBV7-2 to TRBJ1-2, with 7 bases identical to TRBD1. There are 14 residues in the CDR3. Germline V gene data show CDR1 as SGHTA and CDR2 as FQGNSA. Germline trimming cut 4 bases from V and 8 bases from J; bases unmatched to any gene: 10. CDR3 DNA: TGTGCCAGCAGCTCCGGACAGGCATTAGTGGGCTACACCTTC. Translation: CASSSGQALVGYTF.

This clone is termed medium-sized. The sample carries other DNA sequences with the same CDR3. This sequence joins TRBV15 and TRBJ1-5; D ambiguous. The germline V gene encodes CDR1 LNHNV and CDR2 YYDKDF (reference sequence). The CDR3 has 12 residues. The V end lost 5 bases, the J end lost 2 bases, and 4 bases lay between the germline ends. The DNA for the CDR3 is TGTGCCACCAGCTCAGGCAATCAGCCCCAGCATTTT. It translates to CATSSGNQPQHF.

The chain links TRBV30 to TRBJ1-6, with 8 bases that match TRBD1. This CDR3 region has 13 residues. The germline V gene has CDR1 GTSNPN and CDR2 SVGIG (reference sequence). The V gene end was trimmed by 4 bases and the J gene end by 5 bases; junction bases not matched to a gene: 1. The DNA for the CDR3 is TGTGCCTGGATACAGGGGGATAATTCACCCCTCCACTTT. It specifies CAWIQGDNSPLHF.

The chain combines TRBV6-6 with TRBJ1-4, with D possibly TRBD1 on 6 matching bases. Germline V gives CDR1 MNHNY, CDR2 SVGAGI (reference sequence). The CDR3 is made up of 16 amino acids. The V end was cut by 7 bases, the J end by 0 bases, with 15 bases between. The CDR3 coding sequence is TGTGCCAGCAACCCACAGGGAGTTGCAACTAATGAAAAACTGTTTTTT. Residues: CASNPQGVATNEKLFF.

This chain uses TRBV7-2 with TRBJ1-6; D is possibly TRBD1 (5 bases). The CDR3 contains 13 residues. Germline V gives CDR1 SGHTA, CDR2 FQGNSA. Trimming cost V 5 bases and J 10 bases, with 12 bases left between them. The CDR3 here is CASSRTNRSPLHF. As DNA, the CDR3 is TGTGCCAGCAGCCGAACAAACAGGTCACCCCTCCACTTT.

As DNA, the CDR3 is TGTGCCAGCAGCTCTACAGGGGTTGGTGAGCAGTTCTTC. The encoded protein is CASSSTGVGEQFF. The V and J genes are TRBV13 and TRBJ2-1, with TRBD1 matching 7 bases. With 4 bases clipped from V and 9 bases from J, the junction kept 6 bases outside the gene matches. Germline V CDR1 and CDR2: PRHDT, FYEKMQ (reference sequence). This CDR3 comprises 13 residues.

A few counts support this clone. In DNA, the CDR3 is TGCGCCAGCAGTCGTCCCGGGACAGGAAAAGCTTTCTTT. Translating gives CASSRPGTGKAFF. The chain employs TRBV10-2 and TRBJ1-1; 8 bases line up with TRBD1. Germline V CDR1 and CDR2: WSHSY, SAAADI. J gave up 9 bases and V 5 bases, and 8 bases lay outside the gene matches. The CDR3 runs to 13 residues.

The chain has TRBV7-2 and TRBJ2-3; 8 bases map to TRBD1. This CDR3 region has 16 residues. V lost 5 bases, J lost 6 bases, and 13 bases stayed unmatched. Germline V gives CDR1 SGHTA, CDR2 FQGNSA. The CDR3 bases are TGTGCCAGCAGCCCGCCCGGGACAGGATTTTTGGATACGCAGTATTTT. Protein: CASSPPGTGFLDTQYF. Based on the CDR3 plus reference TRBV7-2 and TRBJ2-3, the full variable domain is GAGVSQSPSNKVTEKGKDVELRCDPISGHTALYWYRQSLGQGLEFLIYFQGNSAPDKSGLPSDRFSAERTGGSVSTLTIQRTQQEDSAVYLCASSPPGTGFLDTQYFGPGTRLTVL.

The J gene is TRBJ2-3, the V gene TRBV4-3; D not certain. This CDR3 is 15 amino acids long. Germline lookup yields CDR1 LGHNA and CDR2 YSLEER. Trimming removed 0 bases from V and 3 bases from J, with 10 bases in between. In DNA, the CDR3 is TGCGCCAGCAGCCAAGACCTCCCCGGTACAGATACGCAGTATTTT. Translation: CASSQDLPGTDTQYF.